This T cell receptor (beta chain) appears in the sequencing data of a study of neurological immune-mediated disorders. This clonotype appeared many times. What it binds is unknown. The cDNA was synthesized by 5'RACE incorporating 10-nucleotide random UMIs. TCRdb re-called the 5' RACE reads with MiXCR, one entry per CDR3 protein. In the table there are some 30,000 distinct CDR3 sequences, roughly 21% of which are singletons. The unsorted libraries had their origin in 2 million PBMCs stored at -80 C. Findings of the study overall: HTLV-1-associated myelopathy had the most TCR clonal expansion, whereas multiple sclerosis had the least (lower than in healthy controls).

V was shortened by 1 base and J by 2 bases, with 2 bases between the two germline ends. CDR1 and CDR2 (germline): DFQATT, SNEGSKA (reference sequence). The CDR3 extends over 12 amino acids. Sequencing was performed on PBMCs. This receptor was obtained from an older woman in good health. J is TRBJ1-4 and V is TRBV20-1; no clear D gene. CDR3 DNA: TGCAGTGCTAGAGGGACTAATGAAAAACTGTTTTTT. As protein: CSARGTNEKLFF.